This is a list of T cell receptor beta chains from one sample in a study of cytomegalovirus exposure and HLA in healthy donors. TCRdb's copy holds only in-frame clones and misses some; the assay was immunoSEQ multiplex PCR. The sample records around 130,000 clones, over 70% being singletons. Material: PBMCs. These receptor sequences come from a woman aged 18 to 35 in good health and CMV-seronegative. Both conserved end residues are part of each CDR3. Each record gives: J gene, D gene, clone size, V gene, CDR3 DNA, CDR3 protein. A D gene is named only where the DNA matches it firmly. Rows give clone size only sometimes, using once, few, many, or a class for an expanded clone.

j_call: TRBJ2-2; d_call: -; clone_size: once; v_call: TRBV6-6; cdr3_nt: TGTGCCAGCAGTTACACCGCGGGGGAGCTGTTTTTT; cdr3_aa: CASSYTAGELFF
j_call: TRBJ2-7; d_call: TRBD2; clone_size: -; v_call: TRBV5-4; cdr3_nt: TGTGCCAGCCGACAGGGTACAGCGGGAGGGATGGAGGAGCAGTACTTC; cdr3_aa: CASRQGTAGGMEEQYF
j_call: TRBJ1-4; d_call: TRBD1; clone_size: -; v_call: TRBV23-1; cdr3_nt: TGCGCCAGCGCCCACAGGGGGTTCAGAGAAAAACTGTTTTTT; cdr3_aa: CASAHRGFREKLFF
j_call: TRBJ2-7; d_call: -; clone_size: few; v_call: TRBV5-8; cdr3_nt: TGTGCCAGCAGCCTGCAGGGACAACCCTCCTACGAGCAGTACTTC; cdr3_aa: CASSLQGQPSYEQYF
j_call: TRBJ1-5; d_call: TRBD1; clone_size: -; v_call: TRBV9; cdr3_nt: TGTGCCAGCAGCGTAGGCAGGGGGCCGAATCAGCCCCAGCATTTT; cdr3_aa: CASSVGRGPNQPQHF
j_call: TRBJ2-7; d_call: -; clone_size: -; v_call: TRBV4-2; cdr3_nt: TGTGCCAGCAGCCAAGATCTAGCCGTCTACGAGCAGTACTTC; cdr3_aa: CASSQDLAVYEQYF
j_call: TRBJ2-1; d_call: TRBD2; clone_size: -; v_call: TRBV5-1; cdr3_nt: TGCGCCAGCAGCTTGGCCTGGGGGGAGGGCCAGGACAATGAGCAGTTCTTC; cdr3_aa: CASSLAWGEGQDNEQFF
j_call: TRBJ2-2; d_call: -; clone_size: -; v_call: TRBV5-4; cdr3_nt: TGTGCCAGCAGCCGAGACAGAGTCCCCGGGGAGCTGTTTTTT; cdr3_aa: CASSRDRVPGELFF
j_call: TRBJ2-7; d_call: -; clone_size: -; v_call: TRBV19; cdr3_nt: TGTGCCAGTAGTATATTTTTCGGGGTCTCCTACGAGCAGTACTTC; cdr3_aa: CASSIFFGVSYEQYF
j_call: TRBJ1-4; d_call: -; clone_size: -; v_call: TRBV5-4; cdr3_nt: TGTGCCAGCAGCAAGGGAGGGGACCGCGGAGGAGAAAAACTGTTTTTT; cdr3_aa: CASSKGGDRGGEKLFF
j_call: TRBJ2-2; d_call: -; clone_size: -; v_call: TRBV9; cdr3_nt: TGTGCCAGCAGTCCAACGGGGGAGTTTCTCAGGTTCCCCAGACCCGGGGAGCTGTTTTTT; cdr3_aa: CASSPTGEFLRFPRPGELFF
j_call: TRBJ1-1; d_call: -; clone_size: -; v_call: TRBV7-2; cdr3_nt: TGTGCCAGCAGCTTTGGCACAATGAACACTGAAGCTTTCTTT; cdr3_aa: CASSFGTMNTEAFF
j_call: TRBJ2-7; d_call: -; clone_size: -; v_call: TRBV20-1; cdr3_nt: TGCAGTGCTATTTGGTCAGGGGAGCAGTACTTC; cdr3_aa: CSAIWSGEQYF
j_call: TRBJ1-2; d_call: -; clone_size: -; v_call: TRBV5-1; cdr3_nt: TGCGCCAGCAGCCCGGGAGGGGGTATTGGGTATGGCTACACCTTC; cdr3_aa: CASSPGGGIGYGYTF
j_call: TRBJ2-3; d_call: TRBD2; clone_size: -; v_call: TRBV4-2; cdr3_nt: TGTGCCAGCAGCCAAGACGGGGGAGATATAGCGGGAGGCGCAGATACGCAGTATTTT; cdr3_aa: CASSQDGGDIAGGADTQYF
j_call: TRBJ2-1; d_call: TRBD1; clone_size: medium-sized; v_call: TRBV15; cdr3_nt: TGTGCCACCAGCAGGGGACAGGGAAGCAATGAGCAGTTCTTC; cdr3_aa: CATSRGQGSNEQFF
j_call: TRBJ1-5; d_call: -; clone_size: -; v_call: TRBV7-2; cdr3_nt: TGTGCCAGCAGCTTAGTAGCGGGGGGATATAGCAATCAGCCCCAGCATTTT; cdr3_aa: CASSLVAGGYSNQPQHF
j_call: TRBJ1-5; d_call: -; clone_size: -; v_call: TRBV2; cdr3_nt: TGTGCCAGCACCCTGGAAATCCAGGGCAATCAGCCCCAGCATTTT; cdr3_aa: CASTLEIQGNQPQHF
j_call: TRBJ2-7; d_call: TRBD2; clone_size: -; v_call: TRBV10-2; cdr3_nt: TGCGCCAGCAGTAGGACTAGGTCGGTAGCCTACGAGCAGTACTTC; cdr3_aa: CASSRTRSVAYEQYF
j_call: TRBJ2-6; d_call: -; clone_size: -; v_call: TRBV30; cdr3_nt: TGTGCCTGGACAGGGCTGCTTACCCCTGGGGCCAACGTCCTGACTTTC; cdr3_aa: CAWTGLLTPGANVLTF
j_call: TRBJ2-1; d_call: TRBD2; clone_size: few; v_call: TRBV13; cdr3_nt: TGTGCCAGCAGCCCTAGACTAGCGGGAGGCAATGAGCAGTTCTTC; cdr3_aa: CASSPRLAGGNEQFF
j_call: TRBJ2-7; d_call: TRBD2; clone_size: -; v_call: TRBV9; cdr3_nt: TGTGCCAGCAGCGTAGCAGGCAGGGGCCTAGCGGGAGGGCCTCACGAGCAGTACTTC; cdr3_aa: CASSVAGRGLAGGPHEQYF
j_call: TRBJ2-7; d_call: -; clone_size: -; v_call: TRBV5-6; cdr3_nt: TGTGCCAGCAGCATACCCGGGACTGTACCAACCGAGCAGTACTTC; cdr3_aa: CASSIPGTVPTEQYF
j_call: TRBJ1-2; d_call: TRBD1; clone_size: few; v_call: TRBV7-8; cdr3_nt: TGTGCCAGCAGCTTAGCAGAGACAGGGGATGGCTACACCTTC; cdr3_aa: CASSLAETGDGYTF
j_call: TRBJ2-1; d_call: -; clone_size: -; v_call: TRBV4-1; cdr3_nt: TGCGCCAGCAGCCAAGAAGGCGCTATTCGGGATGAGCAGTTCTTC; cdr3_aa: CASSQEGAIRDEQFF
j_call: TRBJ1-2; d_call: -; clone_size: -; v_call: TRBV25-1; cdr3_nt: TGTGCCAGCCACAGGGAGTTCTGTGGCTATGGCTACACCTTC; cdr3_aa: CASHREFCGYGYTF
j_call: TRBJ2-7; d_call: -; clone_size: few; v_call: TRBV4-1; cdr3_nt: TGCGCCAGCAGCCAAGTAACAGGGCGAGTCTACGAGCAGTACTTC; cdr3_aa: CASSQVTGRVYEQYF
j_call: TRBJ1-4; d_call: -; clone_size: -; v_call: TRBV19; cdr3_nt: TGTGCCAGTATCCCAGAGGCGGGGGCAACTAATGAAAAACTGTTTTTT; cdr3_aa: CASIPEAGATNEKLFF
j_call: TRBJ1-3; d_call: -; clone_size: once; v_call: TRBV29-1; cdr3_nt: TGCAGCGTTGCTATCTCTGGAAACACCATATATTTT; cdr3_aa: CSVAISGNTIYF
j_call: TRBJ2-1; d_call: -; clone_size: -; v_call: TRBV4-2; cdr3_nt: TGTGCCAGCAGCCAAGACCTGCCTGCGGAATTTCAGTTCTTC; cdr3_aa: CASSQDLPAEFQFF
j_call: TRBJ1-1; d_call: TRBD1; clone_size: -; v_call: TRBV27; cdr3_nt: TGTGCCAGCAGTCTCCAGACAGGGCTTAACACTGAAGCTTTCTTT; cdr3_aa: CASSLQTGLNTEAFF
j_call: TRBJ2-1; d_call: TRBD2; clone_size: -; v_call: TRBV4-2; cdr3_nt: TGTGCCAGCAGCCAAAGCGGGATATCTTATGAGCAGTTCTTC; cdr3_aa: CASSQSGISYEQFF
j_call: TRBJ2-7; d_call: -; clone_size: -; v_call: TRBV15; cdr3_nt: TGTGCCACCAGCAGATCCCTGAGAGACTACTCCTACGAGCAGTACTTC; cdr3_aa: CATSRSLRDYSYEQYF
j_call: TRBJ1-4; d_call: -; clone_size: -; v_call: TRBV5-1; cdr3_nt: TGCGCCAGCAGCTTTACTTCCCTTTCTAATGAAAAACTGTTTTTT; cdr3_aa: CASSFTSLSNEKLFF
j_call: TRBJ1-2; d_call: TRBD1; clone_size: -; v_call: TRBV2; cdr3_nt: TGTGCCAGCAGTGGGGACAGGGTGCCTGGCTACACCTTC; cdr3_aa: CASSGDRVPGYTF
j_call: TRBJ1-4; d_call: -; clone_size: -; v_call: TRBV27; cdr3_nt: TGTGCCAGCAGAAAAGCGACAGCAACTAATGAAAAACTGTTTTTT; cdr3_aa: CASRKATATNEKLFF
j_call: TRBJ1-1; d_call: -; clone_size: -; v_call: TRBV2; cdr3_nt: TGTGCCAGCTTCCAGACTCGGGAATACACTGAAGCTTTCTTT; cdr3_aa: CASFQTREYTEAFF
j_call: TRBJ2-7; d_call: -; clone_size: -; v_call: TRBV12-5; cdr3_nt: TGTGCTAGTGGTTTGCAACTCGGGTCCTACGAGCAGTACTTC; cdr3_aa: CASGLQLGSYEQYF
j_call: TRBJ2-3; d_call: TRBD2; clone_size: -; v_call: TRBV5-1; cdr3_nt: TGCGCCAGCAGCTGGTCACTAGCGGGCACAGATACGCAGTATTTT; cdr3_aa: CASSWSLAGTDTQYF
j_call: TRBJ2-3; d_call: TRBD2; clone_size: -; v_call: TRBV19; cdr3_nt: TGTGCCAGTAGCCCACTAGCGGGAAGGAGAGATACGCAGTATTTT; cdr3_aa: CASSPLAGRRDTQYF
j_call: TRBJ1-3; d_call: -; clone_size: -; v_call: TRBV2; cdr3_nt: TGTGCCAGCGTAGGAGGGGCGACGGGAAACACCATATATTTT; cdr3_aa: CASVGGATGNTIYF
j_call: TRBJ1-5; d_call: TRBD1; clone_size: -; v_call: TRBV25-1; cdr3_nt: TGTGCCAGCAGTGGGGACAGCTATAGCAATCAGCCCCAGCATTTT; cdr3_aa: CASSGDSYSNQPQHF
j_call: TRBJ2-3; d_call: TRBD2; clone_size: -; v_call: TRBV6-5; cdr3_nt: TGTGCCAGCAGTAAAGGACTAGCGCTAGATACGCAGTATTTT; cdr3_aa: CASSKGLALDTQYF
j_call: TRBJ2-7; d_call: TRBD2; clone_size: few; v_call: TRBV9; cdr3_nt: TGTGCCAGCAGCCCGGGACTAGCTCCCTACGAGCAGTACTTC; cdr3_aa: CASSPGLAPYEQYF
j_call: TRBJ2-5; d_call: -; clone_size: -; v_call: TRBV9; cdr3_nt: TGTGCCAGCAGCGTAGAGGGGGTCGGATCGCGGGAGACCCAGTACTTC; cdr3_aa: CASSVEGVGSRETQYF
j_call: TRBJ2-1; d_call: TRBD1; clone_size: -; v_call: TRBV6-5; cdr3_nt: TGTGCCAGCAGCCAGACAGGGGAGCAGTTCTTC; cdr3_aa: CASSQTGEQFF
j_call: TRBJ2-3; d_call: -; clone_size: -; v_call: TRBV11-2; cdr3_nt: TGTGCCAGCACTTCCACAGATACGCAGTATTTT; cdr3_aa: CASTSTDTQYF
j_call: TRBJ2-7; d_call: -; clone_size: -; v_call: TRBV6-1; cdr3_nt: TGTGCCAGCGGAAGGGAGCACTCCTACGAGCAGTACTTC; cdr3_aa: CASGREHSYEQYF
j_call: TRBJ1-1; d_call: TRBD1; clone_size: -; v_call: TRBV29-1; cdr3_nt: TGCAGCGTTGGGACAGGAGGGGAGAACACTGAAGCTTTCTTT; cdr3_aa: CSVGTGGENTEAFF
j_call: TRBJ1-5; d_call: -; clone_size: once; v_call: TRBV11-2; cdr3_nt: TGTGCCAGCAGCCCAGGGTCCGGAAATCAGCCCCAGCATTTT; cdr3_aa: CASSPGSGNQPQHF
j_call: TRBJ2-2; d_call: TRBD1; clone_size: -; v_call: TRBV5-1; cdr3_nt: TGCGCCAGCAGCTTGCGGGACAGGTTAAACACCGGGGAGCTGTTTTTT; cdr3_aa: CASSLRDRLNTGELFF